This T cell receptor (beta chain) is drawn from a study of T cell repertoires in cytomegalovirus infection. Study-wide context: Public TCR beta signatures were indicative of both CMV infection and a matching HLA type.

This clonotype has just a few counts. Its specificity is not known. The germline V gene has CDR1 SGHTA and CDR2 FQGNSA. V was clipped by 7 bases and J by 4 bases, with 17 bases between them. The CDR3 runs to 15 residues. Study outcomes and limitations: HLA-C-restricted TCR beta clonotypes specific for CMV led the ex vivo response. Carriage of CMV together with the relevant HLA was identifiable through cumulative public TCR beta family frequency.

MiXCR, applied by TCRdb to the reads, yields one record per CDR3 protein. The sample consists of around 530,000 distinct CDR3 sequences, less than 30% of them appearing once. Material: PBMCs. The TCR comes from a human donor in good health (CMV status not recorded). Some clones in this sample may be carry-over from other donors' samples. The chain joins TRBV7-2 to TRBJ2-1; D unclear. CDR3 sequence (DNA): TGTGCCAGCAAAAATTTAATGCAACCATACAATGAGCAGTTCTTC. This codes for CASKNLMQPYNEQFF.